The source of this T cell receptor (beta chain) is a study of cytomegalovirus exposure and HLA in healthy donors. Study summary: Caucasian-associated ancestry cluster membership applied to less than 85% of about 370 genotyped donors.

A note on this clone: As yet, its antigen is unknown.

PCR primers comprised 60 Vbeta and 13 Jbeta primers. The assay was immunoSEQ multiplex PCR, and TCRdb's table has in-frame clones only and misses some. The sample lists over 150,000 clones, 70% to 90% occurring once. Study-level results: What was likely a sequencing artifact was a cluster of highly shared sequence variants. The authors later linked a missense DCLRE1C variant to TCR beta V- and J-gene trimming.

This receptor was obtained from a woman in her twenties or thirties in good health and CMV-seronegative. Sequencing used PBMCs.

CDR3 in DNA: TGCGCCAGCAGAATTTTTAGCGGGAGGGCGACTAGCACAGATACGCAGTATTTT. It encodes CASRIFSGRATSTDTQYF. The chain couples TRBV4-1 to TRBJ2-3; 11 positions agree with TRBD2. Germline V gives CDR1 MGHRA, CDR2 YSYEKL. Trimming removed 6 bases from V and 0 bases from J; junction bases left unmatched: 11. This CDR3 spans 18 amino acids.